One TCR beta chain is described in this entry. This entry is derived from a study of T cells expressing NK-cell markers. UMIs were included in TCR beta cDNA generated by 5'RACE template switching. TCRdb re-analyzed the 5' RACE reads; it lists each CDR3 protein once, without DNA. The sample includes about half a million distinct CDR3 sequences. The origin of this receptor is a woman in her forties or fifties in good health. Sequenced: blood T cells: a sorted CD56 or NKG2C T cell subset, CD4+ or CD8+ T cells, or bulk PBMC T cells (not recorded which).

The CDR3 sequence is CAISGSGGYTF. V and J are TRBV10-3 and TRBJ1-2. The CDR3 has 11 residues. Germline V gene lookup returns CDR1 ENHRY and CDR2 SYGVKD.